Listed below are T cell receptor beta chains from one sample, sequenced in a study of cytomegalovirus exposure and HLA in healthy donors. Profiling relied on immunoSEQ multiplex PCR, and the TCRdb table lists in-frame clones only, not all of them. Of 160,000 or so clones listed, 70% to 80% are singletons. What was sequenced was PBMCs. The receptors derive from a middle-aged man in good health and CMV-seronegative. Both conserved end residues are part of each CDR3. A D gene is named only where the DNA matches it firmly. Some rows have no size entry. The others give once, few or many, or a class for an expanded clone.

TRBJ1-2,TRBV18,-,once,TGTGCCAGCTCACCCCAGGGGAACTATGGCTACACCTTC,CASSPQGNYGYTF
TRBJ2-5,TRBV28,TRBD2,-,TGTGCCAGCAGCCTCTCCTTGGCGGGAGAGGTCCAAGAGACCCAGTACTTC,CASSLSLAGEVQETQYF
TRBJ1-1,TRBV27,-,-,TGTGCCAGCAGTTTCTCTGGGGGACTTATGAACACTGAAGCTTTCTTT,CASSFSGGLMNTEAFF
TRBJ2-5,TRBV5-4,-,-,TGTGCCAGCAGCCCGGGGCAGGGGAAGTGGGAGACCCAGTACTTC,CASSPGQGKWETQYF
TRBJ2-5,TRBV10-3,-,few,TGTGCCATCAGTGCAGTCCAAGAGACCCAGTACTTC,CAISAVQETQYF
TRBJ1-4,TRBV28,-,-,TGTGCCAGCAAAAGGGGGGGGTTAAATGAAAAACTGTTTTTT,CASKRGGLNEKLFF
TRBJ1-1,TRBV5-1,-,-,TGCGCCAGCAGCCTCGGCGGGGATGAAGCTTTCTTT,CASSLGGDEAFF
TRBJ2-5,TRBV15,-,once,TGTGCCACCAGCAGAGAAGGGCGGGCCGAGACCCAGTACTTC,CATSREGRAETQYF
TRBJ1-2,TRBV7-9,TRBD1,few,TGTGCCAGCAGCTTACGGACAGGGATGTGGAGGACGACCATGTATGGCTACACCTTC,CASSLRTGMWRTTMYGYTF
TRBJ2-1,TRBV19,-,-,TGTGCCAGTAGTATAGGAGCGGGTTACAATGAGCAGTTCTTC,CASSIGAGYNEQFF
TRBJ2-1,TRBV5-6,TRBD2,-,TGTGCCACCGGGACTAGCGGGCACCGGGGCTACAATGAGCAGTTCTTC,CATGTSGHRGYNEQFF
TRBJ2-7,TRBV9,TRBD1,-,TGTGCCAGCATCCCCACAAAACAGGGGGACTCCTACGAGCAGTACTTC,CASIPTKQGDSYEQYF
TRBJ2-5,TRBV5-4,TRBD2,-,TGTGCCAGCAGCTTGGATGCGGGGGGAGCAGGGGAGACCCAGTACTTC,CASSLDAGGAGETQYF
TRBJ1-4,TRBV5-1,-,once,TGCGCCAGCAGCTCCGCTCCGGATGAAAAACTGTTTTTT,CASSSAPDEKLFF
TRBJ2-1,TRBV5-1,TRBD2,-,TGCGCCAGCAGCTTGCAAGGTCTAGCGGGAGGAGGTGAGCAGTTCTTC,CASSLQGLAGGGEQFF
TRBJ2-1,TRBV6-5,-,-,TGTGCCAGCAGTTACTCAACTGCCTACAATGAGCAGTTCTTC,CASSYSTAYNEQFF
TRBJ2-1,TRBV5-1,TRBD2,once,TGCGCCAGCAGCTTGATTGCGGGGGGGGCCTACAATGAGCAGTTCTTC,CASSLIAGGAYNEQFF
TRBJ2-1,TRBV27,TRBD1,-,TGTGCCAGCAGTTTAGGGACAGCTTACAATGAGCAGTTCTTC,CASSLGTAYNEQFF
TRBJ2-1,TRBV27,TRBD2,-,TGTGTCTCTGGAACGGGAGGGAGGGGTCGGGATGAGCAGTTCTTC,CVSGTGGRGRDEQFF
TRBJ2-7,TRBV14,TRBD2,-,TGTGCCAGCAGCCCTATCTCGGGGGGAAGCTCCTACGAGCAGTACTTC,CASSPISGGSSYEQYF
TRBJ2-1,TRBV15,-,-,TGTGCCACCGGGGTCGGGGGATATGAGCAGTTCTTC,CATGVGGYEQFF
TRBJ2-1,TRBV19,TRBD2,-,TGTGCCAGTAGTATCCTAGCGGTCTCCTACAATGAGCAGTTCTTC,CASSILAVSYNEQFF
TRBJ2-1,TRBV4-2,-,-,TGTGCCAGCAGCCCACTAGACAATGAAAAGCAGTTCTTC,CASSPLDNEKQFF
TRBJ2-2,TRBV9,-,-,TGTGCCAGCAGCGTAAGGACTCTTCCCGGGGAGCTGTTTTTT,CASSVRTLPGELFF
TRBJ1-6,TRBV4-2,-,-,TGTGCCAGCAGCCAAGATGGGGTCAGGGGTACACCCCTCCACTTT,CASSQDGVRGTPLHF
TRBJ2-1,TRBV7-9,TRBD1,-,TGTTCCAGCAGCTCCCCCGACAGGGGGATATACAATGAGCAGTTCTTC,CSSSSPDRGIYNEQFF
TRBJ2-2,TRBV5-1,TRBD1,-,TGCGCCAGCAGCTTCACAGGGGAATCCGGGGAGCTGTTTTTT,CASSFTGESGELFF
TRBJ2-3,TRBV5-1,TRBD2,-,TGCGCCAGCAGCTTGGCCACCGGGACTAGCGCCTCTGATACGCAGTATTTT,CASSLATGTSASDTQYF
TRBJ2-5,TRBV28,TRBD1,-,TGTGCCACCCGCGGGGACAGGGGTTTGGAGACCCAGTACTTC,CATRGDRGLETQYF
TRBJ2-5,TRBV14,-,few,TGTGCCAGCAGCCAAGATTCCGGGACCCAGTACTTC,CASSQDSGTQYF
TRBJ1-5,TRBV5-7,-,-,TGTGCCAGCACCGTTGACGGGCAGCCCCAGCATTTT,CASTVDGQPQHF
TRBJ2-7,TRBV5-1,-,-,TGCGCCAGCAGCTTGGCCGGGAAACCCTCCTACGAGCAGTACTTC,CASSLAGKPSYEQYF
TRBJ1-4,TRBV5-1,TRBD1,-,TGCGCCAGCAGCTCGGCAGGGGGAACAACTAATGAAAAACTGTTTTTT,CASSSAGGTTNEKLFF
TRBJ2-5,TRBV5-4,-,-,TGTGCCAGCAGCTTGGGCGATAAAGAGACCCAGTACTTC,CASSLGDKETQYF
TRBJ2-2,TRBV5-1,TRBD2,once,TGCGCCAGCAGCTTGACTAGCGGGCATACCGGGGAGCTGTTTTTT,CASSLTSGHTGELFF
TRBJ2-1,TRBV5-1,TRBD2,-,TGCGCCAGCAGCCCGGAGCTAGCGGGTTTTAATGAGCAGTTCTTC,CASSPELAGFNEQFF
TRBJ2-7,TRBV27,TRBD1,-,TGTGCCAGCATAAGGGGGCGCGAGCAGTACTTC,CASIRGREQYF
TRBJ1-5,TRBV27,-,few,TGTGCCAGCAGTTTCTCTGGACCGGGACAGCCCCAGCATTTT,CASSFSGPGQPQHF
TRBJ2-5,TRBV4-1,-,-,TGCGCCAGCAGCCATCTTGCCGGGGTACAAGAGACCCAGTACTTC,CASSHLAGVQETQYF